This TCR beta chain was sequenced for a study of cytomegalovirus exposure and HLA in healthy donors. The V gene lost 0 bases and the J gene lost 5 bases, with 13 bases spanning the gap. CDR3 length equals 15 residues. Germline V gene data show CDR1 as SGHTA and CDR2 as FQGNSA. In the PCR, 60 Vbeta and 13 Jbeta primers were used. The method was immunoSEQ multiplex PCR; TCRdb's version includes in-frame clones alone and lacks a portion of them. The repertoire holds fewer than 150,000 clones, with around 68% as singletons. The clonotype comes from a woman aged 45-65 years in good health and CMV-seropositive. The J gene is TRBJ2-5, the V gene TRBV7-2; D is possibly TRBD1 (6 bases). The source material was PBMCs. The CDR3 sequence: CASSLAPGAGETQYF. The CDR3 nucleotides are TGTGCCAGCAGCTTAGCTCCAGGGGCCGGGGAGACCCAGTACTTC.